The next 9 T cell receptor beta chains were all read from a single sample in a study of CD8+CD57+ T cells in acquired aplastic anemia. Profiling that covered TCR beta VDJ and CDR3 relied on genomic DNA as its template. TCRdb processed the reads anew with MiXCR; each CDR3 protein has one entry. The profile shows some 200,000 distinct CDR3 sequences, roughly 55% of them singletons. Sequencing used sorted CD4+, CD8+, or CD8+CD57+ T cells (not recorded which) from PBMCs. Source of these receptors: a human donor in good health.

This rearrangement joins TRBV9 to TRBJ1-6, with no clear D. This CDR3 contains 15 residues. Germline V lookup: CDR1 SGDLS, CDR2 YYNGEE. V was trimmed by 3 bases and J by 0 bases, leaving 7 bases between them. The CDR3 region is CASSDPDSYNSPLHF. Here the CDR3 DNA reads TGTGCCAGCAGCGACCCCGACTCCTATAATTCACCCCTCCACTTT.

This clonotype was counted at least ten times. This chain connects TRBV20-1 to TRBJ1-1; 8 positions match TRBD1. The V segment lost 3 bases and the J segment 5 bases; nucleotides outside the gene matches: 11. The length of the CDR3 is 15 residues. CDR1 and CDR2 from the germline V gene are DFQATT and SNEGSKA (reference sequence). CDR3 in amino acids: CSASHPGQDRTEAFF. In nucleotides, the CDR3 is TGCAGTGCTAGCCACCCGGGACAGGATCGGACTGAAGCTTTCTTT.

The chain has TRBV10-2 and TRBJ2-7; 7 nucleotides agree with TRBD2. Losses at the gene ends were 0 bases for V and 6 bases for J; bases not matched to a gene: 11. This CDR3 spans 16 amino acids. Germline CDR1 and CDR2: WSHSY and SAAADI. CDR3 nucleotides: TGCGCCAGCAGTGAGTCGGATGCGGGAGTTGCGGTCGAGCAGTACTTC. Protein: CASSESDAGVAVEQYF.

This clonotype was counted between two and nine times. V usage is TRBV7-8 and J usage is TRBJ1-2; possible D gene TRBD1, 6 bases. CDR3 size: 14 residues. Trimming cost V 2 bases and J 12 bases, with 19 bases left between them. Germline CDR1 is SGHVS and CDR2 is FQNEAQ. CDR3 amino acids: CASSLKDSSSGNTF. The CDR3 DNA reads TGTGCCAGCAGCTTAAAGGACAGTAGCTCTGGAAACACCTTC.

The V and J genes are TRBV2 and TRBJ1-5; D is unresolved. Germline lookup yields CDR1 SNHLY and CDR2 FYNNEI. This CDR3 is 13 amino acids long. Trimming removed 7 bases at V and 0 bases at J, with 7 bases between. The CDR3 sequence: CASNGYSNQPQHF. The CDR3 DNA reads TGTGCCAGCAACGGCTATAGCAATCAGCCCCAGCATTTT.

The table lists this clonotype with a count of one. V gene TRBV2 combines with J gene TRBJ2-1; no clear D gene. The CDR3 totals 13 residues. V lost 4 bases and J lost 9, with 13 bases in between. CDR1 is SNHLY, CDR2 FYNNEI, per germline. In DNA, the CDR3 is TGTGCCAGCAGTGGGATGTGGATCGGTGAGCAGTTCTTC. Its translation: CASSGMWIGEQFF.

The chain couples TRBV7-8 to TRBJ1-2; D possibly corresponds to TRBD1 (6 bases). Germline values: CDR1 SGHVS, CDR2 FQNEAQ. The V and J ends lost 5 bases and 7 bases respectively, with 20 bases between them. The CDR3 runs 15 residues. The chain's CDR3 is CASSPGVAGAAGYTF. The CDR3 nucleotides are TGTGCCAGCAGCCCAGGTGTGGCGGGGGCAGCTGGCTACACCTTC. Together with reference TRBV7-8 and TRBJ1-2, the CDR3 gives the full variable domain: GAGVSQSPRYKVAKRGQDVALRCDPISGHVSLFWYQQALGQGPEFLTYFQNEAQLDKSGLPSDRFFAERPEGSVSTLKIQRTQQEDSAVYLCASSPGVAGAAGYTFGSGTRLTVV.

The count of this clonotype is one. The chain joins TRBV9 to TRBJ1-1; D possibly corresponds to TRBD1 (6 bases). Trimming cost V 4 bases and J 3 bases, with 10 bases left between them. In germline, CDR1 is SGDLS, CDR2 YYNGEE. CDR3 length: 13 amino acids. Here the CDR3 reads CASSITGYTEAFF. CDR3 DNA sequence: TGTGCCAGCAGCATCACAGGGTACACTGAAGCTTTCTTT.

This clonotype appeared a few times. The V and J genes are TRBV6-4 and TRBJ2-1; D is ambiguous. Germline values: CDR1 MRHNA, CDR2 SNTAGT. The CDR3 covers 13 residues. Trimming left V 4 bases short and J 6 bases short, with 10 bases between. The CDR3 region is CASSAIPGNEQFF. The CDR3 bases are TGTGCCAGCAGTGCTATCCCTGGCAATGAGCAGTTCTTC.